These T cell receptor beta chains were read from a single sample in a study of identical twins. MiXCR, run by TCRdb on the 5' RACE reads, gives a single entry per CDR3 protein. This table has 640,000 or so distinct CDR3 sequences, 5.5% to 7.5% appearing once. Sequencing was carried out using naive T cells sorted from blood. The origin of the receptors is a man between 18 and 35 years old in good health. Both conserved end residues are part of each CDR3. Fields, in order: V gene, J gene, clone size, CDR3 protein. Size is omitted from some rows. Given values are once, few, many or a class for expanded clones.

>TRBV18|TRBJ2-5|.
CASSPKRGETQYF
>TRBV3-1|TRBJ1-5|few
CASSPTRGLGNQPQHF
>TRBV3-1|TRBJ1-1|few
CASSQPQDRHLRAFF
>TRBV5-1|TRBJ2-7|.
CASSLDSRDRGTYEQYF
>TRBV6-5|TRBJ1-5|many
CASGTLNQPQHF
>TRBV5-1|TRBJ2-1|few
CASSLSGPRGNEQFF
>TRBV5-1|TRBJ1-1|.
CASSLYSGTGGLTEAFF
>TRBV20-1|TRBJ2-3|many
CSAPGTGSGDTQYF
>TRBV12-3/TRBV12-4|TRBJ2-7|many
CASRREERNEQYF
>TRBV7-2|TRBJ1-3|few
CASSLATGASGNTIYF
>TRBV7-6|TRBJ1-3|many
CASSERGHGNTIYF